The present T cell receptor beta chain was sequenced within a study of cytomegalovirus exposure and HLA in healthy donors (dated by TCRdb to 2016 to 2017). Background for the entire study: An earlier analysis of 550 to 700 of the donors reported approximately 290 Gb of sequence data and roughly 100 million unique TCR beta sequences from about 179 million T cells. The study was designed to test whether signatures of past pathogen exposure could be identified by cataloging public T cell receptors. In a later analysis, previously published TCR beta repertoires from 550 to 750 donors were re-analyzed and high-resolution HLA genotyping was added so that TCR occurrence patterns could be studied. In a later genetic analysis, genome-wide SNP genotypes for 398 of the 666 donors were used, and that subset was treated as a discovery cohort. The number of donors typed differed by locus, with about 629-630 for A, B, C, DRB1 and DQB1, 522 for DQA1, nearly 610 for DPA1, and around 430 for DPB1. High-throughput TCR immunosequencing, statistical association of individual TCRs with disease status, and machine learning were combined to predict cytomegalovirus infection status. A separate validation cohort of roughly 120 different subjects was used in addition to the roughly 700-subject first cohort. Class I and class II HLA loci were covered by the typing at four-digit resolution. Four or five DR-DQ haplotypes were handled as single units for association and clustering because linkage in the cohort was strong. Every repertoire in the discovery cohort had been generated on one and the same sequencing platform. The genetic ancestry cluster associated with self-reported Caucasian donors included approximately 85% of the approximately 430 genotyped donors. Among around 400 genotyped donors of the cohort, an average of approximately 240,000 unique TCR beta nucleotide sequences was sequenced per donor, of which roughly 18% were non-productive. An early release that covered about 600 HLA-typed donors contained 300 to 350 gigabases of sequencing data and 80 million or so unique TCR sequences. Rather than drawing on any new phenotypic data, the later analysis identified candidate immune exposures from TCR beta sequences and the way those sequences occurred across donors. Donor age, sex, ethnicity and CMV serostatus were collected together with the repertoire data. In an earlier analysis of more than 550 of the donors, high-throughput TCR beta sequencing was used to judge whether each TCR beta V gene segment behaved as functional or pseudogenic. Using immunosequencing, the study profiled T cell repertoires from about 650 subjects and related those repertoires to cytomegalovirus serostatus.

The cohort consisted of 666 healthy bone marrow donors. At the time of sampling, every cohort member was nominally healthy, though immune exposures that went unrecorded were likely present. The donor was CMV seronegative and belonged to the group of 320 or so seronegative cohort members. A peripheral blood sample was provided by each donor, and peripheral blood mononuclear cells were used for TCR beta sequencing. The Qiagen DNeasy Blood Extraction Kit was used to extract genomic DNA from the blood cell samples. Trimming removed 1 base from V and 5 bases from J, leaving 7 bases between the germline ends. Measured from the cysteine to the phenylalanine, the CDR3 is 13 residues long. The read is trimmed to its CDR3 DNA, 39 bases read in frame from base 1. The CDR1 and CDR2 encoded by the germline V gene (reference sequence) are SEHNR and FQNEAQ. Turning to this clone: It lacks a known antigen. The sample holds no much larger clone one base away, and base qualities are not on file.

Library construction relied on the immunoSEQ multiplex PCR assay. For the multiplex PCR, a mixture combining 60 forward primers for TCR Vbeta segments and 13 reverse primers for TCR Jbeta segments was used. Amplification of the CDR3 region of rearranged TCR beta genes was performed with a multiplex PCR assay on genomic DNA. The Illumina HiSeq System was used to sequence the amplified TCR beta libraries as 87-base-pair reads. The paper's data handling went like this. A later analysis tallied 80 million to 95 million unique TCR beta chains across the 666 repertoires, and approximately 12 million of those chains were shared by two or more donors. To remove PCR and sequencing errors, raw reads were error-corrected and collapsed into unique sequences using a nearest-neighbor algorithm that merged closely related sequences. CDR3 sequences were aligned to IMGT reference sequences to assign V, D and J gene segments. For a sequence to be retained, a match of at least six nucleotides was required to both a V gene segment and a J gene segment. Rearrangements were classified as productive when the CDR3 lacked stop codons and remained in frame with V and J, and all other rearrangements were classified as non-productive. Following IMGT convention, CDR3 was defined as the stretch from the second conserved V-encoded cysteine up to the conserved J-encoded phenylalanine. The earlier analysis of 500 to 750 of the donors excluded any sequence lacking an unambiguous match to a single V gene segment. An earlier analysis of several hundred of the donors called V segments functional above 56.7% productive rearrangements and segregating when the between-donor standard deviation exceeded 5%. A statistical classification framework was built for diagnosing cytomegalovirus status from the catalog of TCR beta chain sequences. In a later analysis, TCR nucleotide sequences were compared against IMGT/GENE-DB human TR gene sequences so that V and J genes could be assigned. The TCRdist pipeline was used in a later analysis to assign CDR3 sequences and most-parsimonious VDJ recombination scenarios. A later analysis defined each TCR beta chain by its CDR3 amino acid sequence plus V-gene family, and excluded reads lacking a unique V-gene family. In a later analysis, some 600 highly shared, low-generation-probability nucleotide sequences were removed to address suspected cross-contamination and a sequencing artifact. In a later analysis, a clonal expansion index for each public chain was calculated from normalized within-repertoire ranks of inferred template counts. Generation probabilities in a later analysis came from a VDJ recombination model fitted to out-of-frame rearrangements, and those results were checked against IGoR. In a later analysis, TCR-TCR, TCR-HLA and TCR-CMV co-occurrence was scored with hypergeometric tests, and a repertoire-size bias correction was applied to TCR pairs. To estimate false discovery rates, a later analysis permuted the HLA or CMV assignments 20 times. In a later analysis, co-occurring TCRs were grouped using DBSCAN, and TCRdist sequence similarity was added for clustering within HLA-allele-positive subsets. For co-occurrence clustering, repertoires with fewer than 30,000 or more than 120,000 public chains were excluded, along with 5 or 6 repertoires with anomalous nucleotide sharing. Sourced from immuneACCESS, this table was stored by TCRdb with only in-frame sequences that have V and J called. A share of the clones is absent; for the studies checked, an unresolved V gene accounts for under half, and the remainder has no known explanation. That table supplies the V and J calls and clone size; D and trimming were determined from the DNA. The sample table shows around 64,000 clones, and 55% to 65% are seen once. 3% to 3.5% of the sample is in the top ten clones.

Points the paper makes about the study in general: The sequencing pipeline was judged likely to have produced a cluster of highly shared sequence variants as a technical artifact. Because HLA typing was missing for some donors at each locus, association tests included only the typed subset. A further reported finding was that TCR beta sequences accurately predicted the HLA-A and HLA-B alleles for most subjects in the first cohort. Roughly 17 rarely observed V segments, including chromosome 9 orphons, were excluded from the earlier analysis of approximately 500 of the donors because counts were too low. Cytomegalovirus status was reported to be diagnosed by the classifier with high specificity and sensitivity in both the original and validation cohorts. In a later analysis, HLA-associated TCR beta chains showed more clonal expansion and lower generation probabilities than non-associated chains that were equally common. Assigning TCR associations to individual alleles was difficult when HLA alleles, especially DR and DQ, strongly co-occurred. This cohort had only TCR beta chains sequenced, and the lack of alpha or paired-chain data limited which features could be detected. In a later analysis, around 17,000 TCR beta sequences were associated with specific HLA alleles at a false discovery rate of 0.05. A later analysis found that most CMV-associated TCR beta chains appeared HLA-restricted, with HLA associations seemingly driven largely by CMV exposure. It was suggested by the authors that the approach could potentially be generalized to other disease states and immunological phenotypes. In a later genetic analysis, fewer N-insertions in productive TCRs were reported among donors in an Asian-associated ancestry cluster than the approximately 630-donor mean. While some public TCRs were present in many individuals, most TCR sequences turned up only very rarely across donors. Sequencing depth was assumed to be roughly uniform across donors in the presence/absence analyses, though that assumption may not hold. The 87-base-pair reads could not distinguish some IMGT-functional V segments, including TRBV6-2 and TRBV6-3, so those segments were excluded. In vitro tests confirmed that a few of the cytomegalovirus-associated TCR beta chains recognize cytomegalovirus antigens. According to a later analysis, TCR association rates differed among HLA loci, with DRB1 alleles showing the most associated TCRs and HLA-C alleles showing the fewest. V-gene and J-gene trimming of TCR beta chains was associated with a missense DCLRE1C variant in a later genetic analysis, and the association was replicated in an independent cohort. Linkage disequilibrium might explain the correlated functional status among segregating V segments, but an unknown experimental factor could not be excluded. The only immune exposure information available for the cohort was CMV serostatus. An earlier analysis of 587 of the donors showed that most TCR beta V segments appeared in productive rearrangements either about 87% or about 30% of the time, which broadly matched IMGT annotations. The study gave a list of over 150 TCR beta chains associated with cytomegalovirus. A later analysis reported that several top co-occurrence clusters appeared linked to parvovirus B19, influenza, CMV and Epstein-Barr virus.

The sequenced sample consisted of PBMCs. The origin of this receptor is a woman in her fifties or sixties in good health and CMV-seronegative. The rearranged chain carries TRBV7-9 and TRBJ2-3; no D segment can be confidently identified. The CDR3 protein: CASSLDPRDTQYF. The sequenced DNA: TGTGCCAGCAGCTTAGACCCCAGAGATACGCAGTATTTT.